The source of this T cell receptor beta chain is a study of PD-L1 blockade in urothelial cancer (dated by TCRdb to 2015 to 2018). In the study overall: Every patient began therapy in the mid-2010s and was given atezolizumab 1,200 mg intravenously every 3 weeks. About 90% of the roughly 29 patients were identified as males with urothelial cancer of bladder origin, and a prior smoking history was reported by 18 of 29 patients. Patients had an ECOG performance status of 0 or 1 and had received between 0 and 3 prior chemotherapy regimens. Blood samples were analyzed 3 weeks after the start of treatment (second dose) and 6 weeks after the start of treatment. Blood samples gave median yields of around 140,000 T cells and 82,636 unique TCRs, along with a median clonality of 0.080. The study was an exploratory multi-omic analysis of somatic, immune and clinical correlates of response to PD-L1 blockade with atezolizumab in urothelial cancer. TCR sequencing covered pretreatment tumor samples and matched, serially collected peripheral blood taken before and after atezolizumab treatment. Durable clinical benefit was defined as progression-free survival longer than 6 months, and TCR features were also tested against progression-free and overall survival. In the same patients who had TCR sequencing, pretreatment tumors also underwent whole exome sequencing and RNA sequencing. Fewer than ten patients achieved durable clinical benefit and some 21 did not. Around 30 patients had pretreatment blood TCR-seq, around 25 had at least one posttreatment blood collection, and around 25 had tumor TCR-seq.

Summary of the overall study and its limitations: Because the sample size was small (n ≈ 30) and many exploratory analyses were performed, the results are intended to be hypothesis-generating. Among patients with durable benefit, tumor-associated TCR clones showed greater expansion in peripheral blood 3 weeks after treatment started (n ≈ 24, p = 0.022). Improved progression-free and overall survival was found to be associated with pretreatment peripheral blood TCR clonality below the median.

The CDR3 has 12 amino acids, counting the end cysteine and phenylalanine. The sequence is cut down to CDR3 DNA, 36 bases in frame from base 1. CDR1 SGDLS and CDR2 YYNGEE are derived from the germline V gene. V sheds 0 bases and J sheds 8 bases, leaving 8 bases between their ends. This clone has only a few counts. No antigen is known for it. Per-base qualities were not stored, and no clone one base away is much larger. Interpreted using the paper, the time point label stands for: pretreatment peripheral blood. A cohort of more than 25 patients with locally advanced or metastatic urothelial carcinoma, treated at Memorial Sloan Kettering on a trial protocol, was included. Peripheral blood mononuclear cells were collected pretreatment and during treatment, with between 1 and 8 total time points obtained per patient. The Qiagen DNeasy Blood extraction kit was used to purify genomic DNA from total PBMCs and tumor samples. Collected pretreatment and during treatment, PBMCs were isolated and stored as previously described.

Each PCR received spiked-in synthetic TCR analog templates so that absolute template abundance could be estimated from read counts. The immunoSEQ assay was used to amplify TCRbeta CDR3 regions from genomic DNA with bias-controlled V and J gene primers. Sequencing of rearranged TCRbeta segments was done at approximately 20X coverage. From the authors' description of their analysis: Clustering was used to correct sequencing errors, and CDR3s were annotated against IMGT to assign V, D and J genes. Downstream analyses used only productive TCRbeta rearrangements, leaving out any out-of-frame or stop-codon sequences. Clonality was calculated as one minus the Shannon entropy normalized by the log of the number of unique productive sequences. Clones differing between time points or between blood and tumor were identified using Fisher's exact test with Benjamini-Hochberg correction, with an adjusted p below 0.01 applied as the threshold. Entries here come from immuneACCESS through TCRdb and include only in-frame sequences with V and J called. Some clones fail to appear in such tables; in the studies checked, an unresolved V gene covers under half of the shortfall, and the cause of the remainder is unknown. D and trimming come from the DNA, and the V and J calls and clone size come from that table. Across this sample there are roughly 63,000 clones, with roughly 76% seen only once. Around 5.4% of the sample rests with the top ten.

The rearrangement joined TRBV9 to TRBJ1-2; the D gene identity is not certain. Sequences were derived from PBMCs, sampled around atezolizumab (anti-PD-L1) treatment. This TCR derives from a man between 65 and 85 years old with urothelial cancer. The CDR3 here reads CASSVAVGGYTF. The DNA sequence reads TGTGCCAGCAGCGTAGCAGTGGGCGGCTACACCTTC.